The sequence of this T cell receptor beta chain was determined in a study of CD8+ T cells in alopecia areata. The overall study: The drug, tofacitinib, lasted 6 to 18 months, followed by 6 months off drug.

Comments on this clone: The antigen is unknown.

Treatment reported: oral pan-JAK inhibitor, 5-10 mg twice daily. Specimens obtained from alopecia areata patients comprised lesional scalp punch biopsies and peripheral blood. After isolation, RNA underwent reverse transcription to generate cDNA as the sequencing template. Sequencing was performed with immunoSEQ multiplex PCR; in TCRdb, only in-frame clones are kept and a portion is missing. The sample lists 150,000 to 200,000 clones, about half occurring once. Points from the study as a whole: Mouse data revealed clearer TCR sharing than patient data did, a gap possibly tied to HLA. During tofacitinib treatment, many expanded lesional clones remained in scalp and blood.

CDR1 and CDR2 from the germline V gene are SGHAT and FQDESV (reference sequence). The CDR3 totals 15 residues. V shed 3 bases and J shed 2 bases, with 10 bases lying between them. The rearrangement joins TRBV11-1 to TRBJ2-2; D may be TRBD2 (6 bases). This TCR was recovered from a human donor with alopecia areata. Sequencing was performed on CD8+ T cells sorted from blood, taken at week 52, from a patient treated with tofacitinib. CDR3 loop: CASSLPRGNTGELFF. CDR3 nucleotides: TGTGCCAGCAGCTTGCCGCGGGGCAACACCGGGGAGCTGTTTTTT. Full variable domain (remainder filled in from reference TRBV11-1 and TRBJ2-2): EAEVAQSPRYKITEKSQAVAFWCDPISGHATLYWYRQILGQGPELLVQFQDESVVDDSQLPKDRFSAERLKGVDSTLKIQPAELGDSAMYLCASSLPRGNTGELFFGEGSRLTVL.